The clone carrying this TCR beta chain was observed a few times. Germline V gives CDR1 MNHNY, CDR2 SVGAGI (reference sequence). Between the trimmed V and J ends, which lost 6 bases and 9 bases, there was a span of 11 bases. The CDR3 is 12 amino acids. Regarding time point: baseline, week 1 (first vaccination visit). Treatment of the sample: pre-vaccination baseline after standard-of-care therapy. The data are from a study of a mutant IDH1 vaccine in newly diagnosed glioma. The data were produced by immunoSEQ multiplex PCR, yet TCRdb's version contains in-frame clones alone and is incomplete. Of around 99,000 clones detected, roughly 75% appear once; the ten largest clones hold 7.5%.

Sequenced material: PBMCs, taken from a glioma patient treated with radiotherapy, temozolomide or both. This chain joins TRBV6-6 and TRBJ2-2; weak D call: TRBD2 (6 bases). The sequence came from a man between 40 and 49 years old with glioma. The CDR3 nucleotides read TGTGCCAGCAGAACGGGGGACCGGGAGCTGTTTTTT. As protein: CASRTGDRELFF.